These T cell receptor beta chains were read from a single sample in a study of T cell repertoires in cytomegalovirus infection. TCRdb re-called the reads with MiXCR, one entry per CDR3 protein. The repertoire holds some 270,000 distinct CDR3 sequences, with over 15% as singletons. Sample: CD8+ T cells from PBMCs. These receptors came from a human donor in good health (CMV status not recorded). Some clones in this sample may be carry-over from other donors' samples. Each CDR3 is given with its conserved first and last residue. The D gene is left open where the match is weak. Clone size is given for some rows only: seen once, a few or many times, or a class if the clone is expanded.

TRBV28,12,TRBJ2-7,-,few,TGTGCCAGCCGCGACCCCACCTACGAGCAGTACTTC,CASRDPTYEQYF
TRBV15,16,TRBJ2-3,TRBD1,-,TGTGCCACCAGCAGTCTTACAGGGGGTATCACAGATACGCAGTATTTT,CATSSLTGGITDTQYF
TRBV7-6,15,TRBJ1-1,-,many,TGTGCCAGCAGCCCTATGGTTTCAGGGGCCACTGAAGCTTTCTTT,CASSPMVSGATEAFF
TRBV11-2,18,TRBJ1-5,-,many,TGTGCCAGCAGCTTAGCCCCGCAAGGGCAGGGGTTCAATCAGCCCCAGCATTTT,CASSLAPQGQGFNQPQHF
TRBV12-3/TRBV12-4,14,TRBJ2-1,-,once,TGTGCCAGCAAGGAAGGGAGCTCCTACAATGAGCAGTTCTTC,CASKEGSSYNEQFF
TRBV4-1,18,TRBJ1-4,-,few,TGCGCCAGCAGCCAAGTGTCTCTGGGAGTCCAGGCGGGGGAAAAACTGTTTTTT,CASSQVSLGVQAGEKLFF
TRBV15,16,TRBJ2-7,TRBD1,many,TGTGCCACCAGCAGACTAATAAACAGGGGCATAGAAGAGCAGTACTTC,CATSRLINRGIEEQYF
TRBV29-1,16,TRBJ2-1,TRBD1,-,TGCAGCGTTGATAAAATCGGACAGGGATTAGGCAATGAGCAGTTCTTC,CSVDKIGQGLGNEQFF
TRBV4-1,12,TRBJ2-1,-,many,TGCGCCAGCAGCCAAGATGGGGATGAGCAGTTCTTC,CASSQDGDEQFF
TRBV6-5,15,TRBJ2-2,-,-,TGTGCCAGCAGTTACGGAACGTCTAACACCGGGGAGCTGTTTTTT,CASSYGTSNTGELFF
TRBV5-1,14,TRBJ2-7,TRBD1,-,TGCGCCAGCAGCACCTACAGGGGCTCCTACGAGCAGTACTTC,CASSTYRGSYEQYF
TRBV5-5,15,TRBJ1-1,-,-,TGTGCCAGCGGCGGGGCCAGGGGTACTAACACTGAAGCTTTCTTT,CASGGARGTNTEAFF
TRBV20-1,16,TRBJ1-3,-,few,TGCAGTGCTAAAGATAGCCAGGCGCCTAACGGAAACACCATATATTTT,CSAKDSQAPNGNTIYF
TRBV4-1,12,TRBJ1-2,-,-,TGCGCCAGCAGCCAAGAACGGGATGGCTACACCTTC,CASSQERDGYTF
TRBV15,15,TRBJ1-1,-,few,TGTGCCACCAGCAGATCCGGGACCGGGAACACTGAAGCTTTCTTT,CATSRSGTGNTEAFF
TRBV12-3/TRBV12-4,12,TRBJ1-2,-,few,TGTGCCAGCAGTGAATACAGCTATGGCTACACCTTC,CASSEYSYGYTF
TRBV7-6,15,TRBJ2-3,-,-,TGTGCCAGCAGCTTAGTATTAGGCCTCACAGATACGCAGTATTTT,CASSLVLGLTDTQYF
TRBV7-9,14,TRBJ1-4,TRBD1,many,TGTGCCAGCAGCCTCGGACAGGGCAGTGAAAAACTGTTTTTT,CASSLGQGSEKLFF